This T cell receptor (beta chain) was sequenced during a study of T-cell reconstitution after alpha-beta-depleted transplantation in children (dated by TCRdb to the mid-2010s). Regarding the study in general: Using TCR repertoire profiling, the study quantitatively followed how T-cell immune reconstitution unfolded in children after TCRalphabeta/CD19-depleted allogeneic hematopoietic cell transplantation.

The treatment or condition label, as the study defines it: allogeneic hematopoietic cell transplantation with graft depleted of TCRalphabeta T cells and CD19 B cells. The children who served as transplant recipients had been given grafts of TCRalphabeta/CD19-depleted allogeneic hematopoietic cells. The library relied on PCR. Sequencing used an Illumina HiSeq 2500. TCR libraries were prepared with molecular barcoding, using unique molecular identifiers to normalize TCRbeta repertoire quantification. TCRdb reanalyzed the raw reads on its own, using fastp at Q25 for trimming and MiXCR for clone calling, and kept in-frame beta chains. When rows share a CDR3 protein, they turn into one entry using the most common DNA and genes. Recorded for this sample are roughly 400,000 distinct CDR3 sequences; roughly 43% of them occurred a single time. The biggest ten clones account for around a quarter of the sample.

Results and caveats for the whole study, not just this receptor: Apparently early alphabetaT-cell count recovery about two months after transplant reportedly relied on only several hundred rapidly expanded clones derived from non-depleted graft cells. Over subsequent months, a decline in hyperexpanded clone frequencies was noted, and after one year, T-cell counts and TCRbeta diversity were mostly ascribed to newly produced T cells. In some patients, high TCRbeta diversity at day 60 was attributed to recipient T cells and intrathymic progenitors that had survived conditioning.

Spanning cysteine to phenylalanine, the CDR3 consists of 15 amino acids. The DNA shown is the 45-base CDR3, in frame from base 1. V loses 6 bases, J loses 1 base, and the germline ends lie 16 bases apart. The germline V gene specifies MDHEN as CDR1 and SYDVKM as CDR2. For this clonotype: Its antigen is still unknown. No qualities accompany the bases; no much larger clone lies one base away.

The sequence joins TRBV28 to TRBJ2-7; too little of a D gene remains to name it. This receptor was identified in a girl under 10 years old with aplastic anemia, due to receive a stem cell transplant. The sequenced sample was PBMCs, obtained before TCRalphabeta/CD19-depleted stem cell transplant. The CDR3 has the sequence CASRPNQVVSYEQYF. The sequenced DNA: TGTGCCAGCAGACCCAATCAGGTGGTATCCTACGAGCAGTACTTC.